These T cell receptor beta chains were read from a single sample in a study of T cell repertoires in cytomegalovirus infection. TCRdb reprocessed the reads via MiXCR and lists one record per CDR3 protein. The repertoire holds roughly 500,000 distinct CDR3 sequences, with 30% to 40% as singletons. Their antigen targets remain unknown. The sample here was cultured PBMCs, taken from culture after CMV antigen stimulation. The receptors shown here come from a human donor in good health (CMV status not recorded). Some clones in this sample may be carry-over from other donors' samples. Both conserved end residues are part of each CDR3. Each record gives: J gene, V gene, CDR3 protein.

j_gene: TRBJ2-3; v_gene: TRBV2; CDR3aa: CASLHGLSTDTQYF
j_gene: TRBJ2-3; v_gene: TRBV6-1; CDR3aa: CASSELSGRTDTQYF
j_gene: TRBJ1-3; v_gene: TRBV14; CDR3aa: CASRGQGGGNTIYF
j_gene: TRBJ2-1; v_gene: TRBV11-1; CDR3aa: CASSLFRRGGLNNEQFF
j_gene: TRBJ2-1; v_gene: TRBV9; CDR3aa: CASSVGGGMNEQFF
j_gene: TRBJ2-3; v_gene: TRBV20-1; CDR3aa: CSARDELRSGTQYF
j_gene: TRBJ2-5; v_gene: TRBV7-6; CDR3aa: CASSLAPSGSGETQYF
j_gene: TRBJ2-5; v_gene: TRBV7-8; CDR3aa: CASSRTTQETQYF
j_gene: TRBJ2-7; v_gene: TRBV20-1; CDR3aa: CSARVETGAYEQYF
j_gene: TRBJ1-2; v_gene: TRBV6-6; CDR3aa: CAGKDRDSGNYGYTF
j_gene: TRBJ1-1; v_gene: TRBV27; CDR3aa: CASSLTQVNTEAFF
j_gene: TRBJ2-1; v_gene: TRBV25-1; CDR3aa: CASSRGYEQFF
j_gene: TRBJ2-1; v_gene: TRBV2; CDR3aa: CASLWAQSSGEQFF
j_gene: TRBJ1-2; v_gene: TRBV7-2; CDR3aa: CASSLERDATYGYTF
j_gene: TRBJ2-5; v_gene: TRBV7-2; CDR3aa: CASSPGTARVKYF
j_gene: TRBJ2-1; v_gene: TRBV19; CDR3aa: CASSIIPAGGVYNEQFF
j_gene: TRBJ1-1; v_gene: TRBV7-6; CDR3aa: CASSLDPLGATEAFF
j_gene: TRBJ1-4; v_gene: TRBV7-9; CDR3aa: CASRSDRGTNEKLFF
j_gene: TRBJ2-7; v_gene: TRBV27; CDR3aa: CASNDRIHEQYF
j_gene: TRBJ2-3; v_gene: TRBV4-2; CDR3aa: CASSQDSGGPTDTQYF
j_gene: TRBJ2-7; v_gene: TRBV27; CDR3aa: CASSLKGQKTYEQYF
j_gene: TRBJ1-5; v_gene: TRBV18; CDR3aa: CASSPGVLGQPQHF
j_gene: TRBJ2-4; v_gene: TRBV7-6; CDR3aa: CAISGENIQYF
j_gene: TRBJ2-1; v_gene: TRBV7-2; CDR3aa: CASRLAGGSYNEQFF
j_gene: TRBJ2-3; v_gene: TRBV7-2; CDR3aa: CASSLMEREVLRRDTQYF
j_gene: TRBJ1-5; v_gene: TRBV28; CDR3aa: CASSRFPPGQPQHF
j_gene: TRBJ2-4; v_gene: TRBV19; CDR3aa: CASSISSKNIQYF
j_gene: TRBJ2-3; v_gene: TRBV5-1; CDR3aa: CASSLALSAGTDTQYF
j_gene: TRBJ2-2; v_gene: TRBV12-3/TRBV12-4; CDR3aa: CASSLSQGNTGELFF
j_gene: TRBJ1-1; v_gene: TRBV7-2; CDR3aa: CASSTKLLNTEAFF
j_gene: TRBJ1-4; v_gene: TRBV7-9; CDR3aa: CASSRYPGAREKLFF
j_gene: TRBJ2-3; v_gene: TRBV7-2; CDR3aa: CASSFLPPSTDTQYF
j_gene: TRBJ1-1; v_gene: TRBV7-3; CDR3aa: CASSTTGMTEAFF
j_gene: TRBJ2-7; v_gene: TRBV4-1; CDR3aa: CASRQVPGLSSYEQYF
j_gene: TRBJ2-1; v_gene: TRBV12-3/TRBV12-4; CDR3aa: CASSLSPTGEQFF
j_gene: TRBJ2-6; v_gene: TRBV29-1; CDR3aa: CSVVGHSSGANVLTF
j_gene: TRBJ2-3; v_gene: TRBV12-3/TRBV12-4; CDR3aa: CASSSPLGGYTDTQYF
j_gene: TRBJ2-7; v_gene: TRBV7-2; CDR3aa: CASSLRPSGTYEQYF
j_gene: TRBJ2-2; v_gene: TRBV18; CDR3aa: CASSTKKNTGELFF
j_gene: TRBJ2-6; v_gene: TRBV6-4; CDR3aa: CASSASVNSGANVLTF
j_gene: TRBJ1-1; v_gene: TRBV6-2/TRBV6-3; CDR3aa: CASSPLDRGNTEAFF
j_gene: TRBJ1-6; v_gene: TRBV12-3/TRBV12-4; CDR3aa: CASSSPGRVYNSPLHF
j_gene: TRBJ2-1; v_gene: TRBV7-8; CDR3aa: CASSPRFDVNEQFF
j_gene: TRBJ2-1; v_gene: TRBV7-2; CDR3aa: CASSLRRVGAYNEQFF
j_gene: TRBJ2-3; v_gene: TRBV4-2; CDR3aa: CASSQERVPTRGLPFTDTQYF
j_gene: TRBJ2-2; v_gene: TRBV2; CDR3aa: CASSQGASGEWGELFF